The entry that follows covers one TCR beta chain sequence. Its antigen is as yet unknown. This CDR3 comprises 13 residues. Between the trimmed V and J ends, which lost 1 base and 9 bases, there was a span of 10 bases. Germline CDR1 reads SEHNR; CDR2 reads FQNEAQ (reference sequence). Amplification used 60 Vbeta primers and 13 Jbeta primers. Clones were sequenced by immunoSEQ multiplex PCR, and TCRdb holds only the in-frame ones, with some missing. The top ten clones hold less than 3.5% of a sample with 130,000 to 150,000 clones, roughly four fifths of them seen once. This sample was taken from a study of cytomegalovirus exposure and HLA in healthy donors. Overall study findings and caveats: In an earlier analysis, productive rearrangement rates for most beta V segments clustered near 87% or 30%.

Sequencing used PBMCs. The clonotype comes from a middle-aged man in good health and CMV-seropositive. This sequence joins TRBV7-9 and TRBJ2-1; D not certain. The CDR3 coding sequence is TGTGCCAGCAGCTTAGGAGGTTTGGTTGAGCAGTTCTTC. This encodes CASSLGGLVEQFF.